This T cell receptor (beta chain) stems from a study of cytomegalovirus exposure and HLA in healthy donors. The CDR3 extends over 17 amino acids. The V gene's germline CDR1 is SGHNT and CDR2 YENEEA. J gave up 1 base and V 1 base, and 7 bases lay outside the gene matches. This PCR relied on a set of 60 Vbeta primers and 13 Jbeta primers. Method: immunoSEQ multiplex PCR; TCRdb's copy keeps in-frame clones and lacks some. The repertoire holds more than 95,000 clones, over 70% seen once, with over 4% in the top ten. This TCR came from a man aged 45 to 65 in good health and CMV-seropositive. The chain recombines TRBV11-3 with TRBJ2-5; 9 bases fit TRBD1. The specimen sequenced was PBMCs. The CDR3: CASSLGPGTGRQETQYF. The CDR3 nucleotides are TGTGCCAGCAGCTTAGGACCCGGGACAGGGCGCCAAGAGACCCAGTACTTC.